This T cell receptor (beta chain) was observed in a study of OX40 agonist ivuxolimab in advanced cancers. Regarding the complete study: Ivuxolimab, which targeted the costimulatory receptor OX40 (CD134), was an agonistic, fully human IgG2 monoclonal antibody. Three dose-escalation patients achieved partial responses, one with hepatocellular carcinoma and two with cutaneous melanoma. Intravenous ivuxolimab was administered to patients every 2 weeks at six dose levels: 0.01, 0.1, 0.3, 1.5, 3 and 10 mg/kg. The purpose of peripheral TCRbeta sequencing was to test whether ivuxolimab changed TCR sequence diversity and led to clonal T-cell expansion. In the dose-escalation cohort, roughly 80% of patients were male, and the mean age was roughly 60 years, with a range of about 23 to 85. The monotherapy dose-escalation portion (N ≈ 57 patients) of the phase I ivuxolimab trial is reported in the paper. Prior anti-PD-1, anti-PD-L1 or anti-CTLA-4 therapy was permitted, and 30% to 50% of dose-escalation patients had received checkpoint inhibitors. Of the roughly 54 dose-escalation patients, hepatocellular carcinoma was present in roughly 19, melanoma in around 15, renal cell carcinoma in 9 and head and neck cancer in 9. General conclusions and limits of the study: Low levels of normalized T-cell clonal expansion were also seen in some patients who did not respond. At doses of 0.1 to 3.0 mg/kg, clonal expansion of both CD4+ and CD8+ blood T cells was observed from baseline to week 6. The antigen specificity of the clonally expanded peripheral T cells was not determined. Partial responders in the 0.1-3.0 mg/kg groups had among the lowest normalized peripheral clonal expansion, especially among CD8+ T cells. On average, CD8+ T cells showed more expanded clones than CD4+ T cells after ivuxolimab.

Genomic DNA was isolated from the sorted cells so that the TCRbeta CDR3 region could be sequenced. TCRbeta CDR3 regions were sequenced using the immunoSEQ Assay. What TCRdb holds here is the immuneACCESS table cut down to in-frame rearrangements. Part of the clones is not present; checked against another copy, under half of the missing clones reflect an unresolved V gene, and the others are unexplained. Here the sample has about 61,000 clones; about 88% occur a single time. The ten most abundant clones make up 0.95% to 1.5% of the sample. CDR1 SGHTA and CDR2 FQGNSA are derived from the germline V gene. V was cut back by 5 bases and J by 1 base, leaving a gap of 14 bases between them. The CDR3 runs 15 amino acids, cysteine and phenylalanine included. Just CDR3 DNA is preserved here, 45 bases in frame from base 1. Regarding this clone: Its recognized antigen is unknown. The input lacks base qualities; no much larger clone sits a single base away.

Patients with a history of autoimmune disease or receiving systemic immunosuppression were excluded from the trial. Peripheral blood for TCR sequencing was collected from all dose cohorts at baseline, on cycle 4 day 1, and on cycle 7 day 1. Samples came from an open-label, multicenter, first-in-human phase I dose-escalation trial of ivuxolimab. Adults with locally advanced or metastatic melanoma, renal cell carcinoma, hepatocellular carcinoma or head and neck squamous cell carcinoma were enrolled in the trial. Before TCR sequencing, CD4+ T cells and CD8+ T cells were sorted from peripheral blood as separate populations.

Sequenced material: CD4+ or CD8+ T cells sorted from blood, taken in a trial of the OX40 agonist ivuxolimab. The receptor chain draws on TRBV7-2 and TRBJ1-2; no confident D gene assignment can be made. This clonotype was obtained from an adult with an advanced solid tumor such as melanoma, head and neck, liver or kidney cancer. The CDR3 protein sequence reads: CASSLSQMGNYGYTF. The base sequence is TGTGCCAGCAGCCTCTCCCAGATGGGTAACTATGGCTACACCTTC.